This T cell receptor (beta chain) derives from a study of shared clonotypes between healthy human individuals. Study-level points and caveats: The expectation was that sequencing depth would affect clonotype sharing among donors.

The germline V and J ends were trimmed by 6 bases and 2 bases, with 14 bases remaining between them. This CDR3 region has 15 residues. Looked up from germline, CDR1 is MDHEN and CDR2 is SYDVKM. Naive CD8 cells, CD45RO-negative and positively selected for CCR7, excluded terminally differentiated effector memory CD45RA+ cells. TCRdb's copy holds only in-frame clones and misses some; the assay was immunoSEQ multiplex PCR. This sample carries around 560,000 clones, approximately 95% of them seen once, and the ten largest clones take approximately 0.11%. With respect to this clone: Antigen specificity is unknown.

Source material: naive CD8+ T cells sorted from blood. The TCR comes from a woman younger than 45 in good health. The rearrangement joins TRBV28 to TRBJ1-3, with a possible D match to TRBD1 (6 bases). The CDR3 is CASSEVGGPGNTIYF. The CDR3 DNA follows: TGTGCCAGCAGCGAAGTAGGGGGACCTGGAAACACCATATATTTT.